Detailed here is one T cell receptor beta chain. The data belong to a study of blood T cell repertoires in COVID-19. Repertoires were generated with immunoSEQ multiplex PCR, while TCRdb's copy carries only in-frame clones and drops some. The table lists under 300,000 clones, approximately 90% of them singletons. The CDR3 length is 17 residues. The chain couples TRBV21-1 to TRBJ1-2; the DNA was not compared with TRBD1, the D call given in the table. TRBV21-1 is assigned pseudogene status. Sequenced input: PBMCs or T cells enriched from blood (not recorded which). The TCR comes from a young woman who had recovered from COVID-19. CDR3 nucleotides: TGTGCCAGCAGCAAAGCGCTATATGGGGCTAAGCCAACGATTTGCACCTTC. It yields the protein CASSKALYGAKPTICTF.